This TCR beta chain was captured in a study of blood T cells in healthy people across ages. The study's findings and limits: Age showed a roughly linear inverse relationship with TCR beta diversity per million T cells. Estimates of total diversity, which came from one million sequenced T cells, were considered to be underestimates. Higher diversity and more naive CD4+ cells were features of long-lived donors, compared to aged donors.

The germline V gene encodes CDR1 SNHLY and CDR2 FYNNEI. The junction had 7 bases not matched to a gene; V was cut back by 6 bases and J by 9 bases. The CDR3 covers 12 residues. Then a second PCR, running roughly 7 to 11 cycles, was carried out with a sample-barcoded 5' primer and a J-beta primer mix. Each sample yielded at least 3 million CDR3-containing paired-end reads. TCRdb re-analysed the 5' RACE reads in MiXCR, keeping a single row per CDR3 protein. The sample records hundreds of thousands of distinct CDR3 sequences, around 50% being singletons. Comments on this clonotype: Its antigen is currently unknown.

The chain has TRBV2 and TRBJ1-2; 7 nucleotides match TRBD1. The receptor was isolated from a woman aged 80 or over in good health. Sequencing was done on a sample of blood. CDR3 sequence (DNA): TGTGCCAGCAGACAGACAGGGCTTCGCTACACCTTC. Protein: CASRQTGLRYTF.